This section outlines one T cell receptor (beta chain) sequence together with its context. Per the germline V gene, CDR1 is SEHNR and CDR2 is FQNEAQ (reference sequence). The CDR3 runs to 16 residues. V was clipped by 6 bases and J by 1 base; unmatched bases: 8. These data originate in a study of blood T cell repertoires in COVID-19. Authors' analysis steps: Reference gene primer amplification gave estimated nucleated cell counts. Repertoires were generated with immunoSEQ multiplex PCR, while TCRdb's copy carries only in-frame clones and drops some. V and J calls and clone size are those listed in that table; D and trimming were worked out from the DNA. The profile covers fewer than 350,000 clones, with 90% appearing a single time and 1.7% taken by the ten largest. The study recruited people aged about 18 to 90 years across under 25 US areas.

The source of this sequence is a young woman with acute COVID-19. The material sequenced was PBMCs or T cells enriched from blood (not recorded which). The chain recombines TRBV7-9 with TRBJ1-3; 8 bases map to TRBD1. The CDR3 DNA is TGTGCCAGCAGTGGACAGGGAGGTCGGTCTGGAAACACCATATATTTT. Protein sequence: CASSGQGGRSGNTIYF.